Relative to its sample, the clone carrying this T cell receptor beta chain is medium-sized. Its target is unknown. TCRdb passed the reads through MiXCR, listing each CDR3 protein once. In the table there are about 2,100 distinct CDR3 sequences, 15% of which are singletons. The CDR3 contains 15 residues. The J segment lost 2 bases and the V segment lost 2 bases, leaving 3 bases of the junction unmatched. The V gene's germline CDR1 is SGHDT and CDR2 YYEEEE. The data originate from a study of liver allograft versus peripheral blood T cells. Study overall: Recipients' peripheral blood supplied the T cell receptor repertoires against which those in transplanted livers were compared.

Whole-study findings and limits: Intragraft T cell receptor repertoires of liver allografts were reportedly distinct from those in peripheral blood.

The source of this sequence is a human patient who had a liver transplant. Some T cells may be provided by the graft donor. The rearrangement uses TRBV5-6 and TRBJ1-4; the match to TRBD1 covers 7 bases. The CDR3 reads CASSFTGVTNEKLFF. In DNA, the CDR3 is TGTGCCAGCAGCTTCACAGGGGTCACTAATGAAAAACTGTTTTTT.